A single sample gave rise to the 15 T cell receptor beta chains below, sequenced in a study of cytomegalovirus exposure and HLA in healthy donors. The method was immunoSEQ multiplex PCR; TCRdb's version includes in-frame clones alone and lacks a portion of them. The repertoire holds under 200,000 clones, with under 90% as singletons. The sample was PBMCs. The receptors come from a man between 18 and 35 years old in good health and CMV-seropositive.

This chain connects TRBV7-9 to TRBJ1-2; TRBD1 aligns across 7 bases. Germline V CDR1 and CDR2: SEHNR, FQNEAQ (reference sequence). After removal of 2 bases from V and 6 bases from J, the junction contained 3 bases not matched to a gene. The CDR3 consists of 13 residues. The CDR3: CASSLRDSNGYTF. The CDR3 DNA follows: TGTGCCAGCAGCTTACGGGACAGCAATGGCTACACCTTC.

V usage is TRBV28 and J usage is TRBJ1-4; TRBD1 matches 9 bases. The CDR3 sequence is 15 residues long. CDR1 and CDR2 (germline): MDHEN, SYDVKM. J gave up 9 bases and V 4 bases, and 9 bases lay outside the gene matches. In DNA form, the CDR3 reads TGTGCCAGCAGTTCTGTATGGACAGGGGCTCAAAAACTGTTTTTT. This translates into CASSSVWTGAQKLFF.

The chain links TRBV11-2 to TRBJ2-7, with 11 bases aligning to TRBD2. The trim removed 2 bases at V and 7 bases at J, leaving 7 bases unmatched. The CDR3 extends over 15 amino acids. Germline V lookup: CDR1 SGHAT, CDR2 FQNNGV. The CDR3 protein is CASSLILAGVDEQYF. CDR3 DNA sequence: TGTGCCAGCAGCTTAATACTAGCGGGAGTGGATGAGCAGTACTTC.

The CDR3 loop is CASSPTSGRMFF. For the CDR3, the DNA is TGCGCCAGCAGCCCAACTAGCGGGAGGATGTTCTTC. This chain joins TRBV4-1 and TRBJ2-1; the match to TRBD2 covers 12 bases. Trimming removed 4 bases from V and 15 bases from J; junction bases left unmatched: 4. The length of the CDR3 is 12 residues. Germline CDR1 and CDR2: MGHRA and YSYEKL.

The chain combines TRBV5-6 with TRBJ1-5, with 7 bases lining up with TRBD1. This CDR3 region has 14 residues. Germline V CDR1 and CDR2: SGHDT, YYEEEE. V lost 4 bases to trimming and J lost 4 bases; unmatched junction nucleotides: 5. CDR3 nucleotides: TGTGCCAGCAGCCGCGACAGGGAGAATCAGCCCCAGCATTTT. As protein: CASSRDRENQPQHF.

The chain has TRBV18 and TRBJ2-1, with 12 bases aligning to TRBD2. Per germline, CDR1 KGHSH and CDR2 LQKENI. CDR3 length: 18 residues. V trimming: 0 bases; J trimming: 9 bases; junction bases outside the gene matches: 12. CDR3 sequence reads: CASSPPSWLAGGQREQFF. The CDR3 DNA sequence: TGTGCCAGCTCACCACCGTCCTGGCTAGCGGGAGGGCAGCGTGAGCAGTTCTTC.

The rearrangement links TRBV29-1 to TRBJ2-7; TRBD1 might be the D (5 bases). The germline gives CDR1 SQVTM, CDR2 ANQGSEA. Trimming left V 5 bases short and J 0 bases short, with 11 bases between. The CDR3 length is 13 residues. The CDR3 coding sequence is TGCAGCGTTAGGACCGACAGCTCCTACGAGCAGTACTTC. Protein product: CSVRTDSSYEQYF.

The chain is built from TRBV7-9 and TRBJ1-5; TRBD1 matches at 7 bases. CDR3 length: 15 amino acids. The trim removed 5 bases at V and 0 bases at J, leaving 4 bases unmatched. Per the germline V gene, CDR1 is SEHNR and CDR2 is FQNEAQ (reference sequence). The CDR3, as DNA: TGTGCCAGCAGCGAGACAGGGAATAGCAATCAGCCCCAGCATTTT. It encodes CASSETGNSNQPQHF. Together with reference TRBV7-9 and TRBJ1-5, the CDR3 gives the full variable domain: DTGVSQNPRHKITKRGQNVTFRCDPISEHNRLYWYRQTLGQGPEFLTYFQNEAQLEKSRLLSDRFSAERPKGSFSTLEIQRTEQGDSAMYLCASSETGNSNQPQHFGDGTRLSIL.

This clone occurred once. V is TRBV29-1 and J is TRBJ2-3; D is possibly TRBD2 (6 bases). The CDR3 extends over 12 amino acids. The germline V gene encodes CDR1 SQVTM and CDR2 ANQGSEA. V dropped 8 bases and J dropped 6 bases, with 15 bases sitting between them. The CDR3, as DNA: TGCAGCACGTCCGGGGGAGAGGATACGCAGTATTTT. This codes for CSTSGGEDTQYF.

This sequence joins TRBV7-9 and TRBJ2-7, with D uncertain. The V gene lost 1 base and the J gene lost 0 bases, with 13 bases spanning the gap. This CDR3 spans 16 amino acids. In germline, CDR1 is SEHNR, CDR2 FQNEAQ (reference sequence). The CDR3 here is CASSLVGGLSSYEQYF. Written as DNA, the CDR3 is TGTGCCAGCAGCTTAGTTGGCGGCTTGAGCTCCTACGAGCAGTACTTC.

The V gene is TRBV6-5, the J gene TRBJ2-1, with D tentatively TRBD2 (7 bases). The CDR3 length is 15 residues. Per germline, CDR1 MNHEY and CDR2 SVGAGI. V lost 6 bases and J 10 bases, leaving 22 bases between the germline ends. CDR3 nucleotides: TGTGCCAGCAGCCCCGGGGGCGGGAGACACCGAGAGCAGTTCTTC. Translation: CASSPGGGRHREQFF.

This chain connects TRBV6-6 to TRBJ1-1; D remains ambiguous. Germline V gene lookup returns CDR1 MNHNY and CDR2 SVGAGI (reference sequence). V lost 6 bases and J 2 bases, leaving 4 bases between the germline ends. There are 11 residues in the CDR3. The CDR3 here is CASSKNTEAFF. CDR3 DNA sequence: TGTGCCAGCAGCAAAAACACTGAAGCTTTCTTT.

This clone came up a few times. The V gene is TRBV19, the J gene TRBJ2-1; TRBD2 agrees at 10 bases. The V gene's germline CDR1 is LNHDA and CDR2 SQIVND (reference sequence). V dropped 0 bases and J dropped 4; count of bases not matched to a gene: 3. The CDR3 has 16 amino acids. This chain's CDR3 is CASSIEPGLAYNEQFF. CDR3 bases: TGTGCCAGTAGTATAGAGCCGGGACTAGCGTACAATGAGCAGTTCTTC.

This rearrangement joins TRBV19 to TRBJ1-2; no definite D call. Germline CDR1 LNHDA, CDR2 SQIVND (reference sequence). V lost 5 bases, J lost 4 bases, and 11 bases lay in between. The CDR3 contains 13 residues. The CDR3 sequence is CASSWEGSYGYTF. The CDR3 region has the DNA TGTGCCAGTAGTTGGGAGGGTAGCTATGGCTACACCTTC.

Here the CDR3 reads CAWSVLKNQPQHF. The CDR3 DNA follows: TGTGCCTGGAGTGTACTAAAGAATCAGCCCCAGCATTTT. The chain carries TRBV30 and TRBJ1-5; D is ambiguous. CDR1 is GTSNPN, CDR2 SVGIG, per germline (reference sequence). Trimming pared 0 bases from V and 4 bases from J, leaving 7 bases between. The CDR3 spans 13 residues.